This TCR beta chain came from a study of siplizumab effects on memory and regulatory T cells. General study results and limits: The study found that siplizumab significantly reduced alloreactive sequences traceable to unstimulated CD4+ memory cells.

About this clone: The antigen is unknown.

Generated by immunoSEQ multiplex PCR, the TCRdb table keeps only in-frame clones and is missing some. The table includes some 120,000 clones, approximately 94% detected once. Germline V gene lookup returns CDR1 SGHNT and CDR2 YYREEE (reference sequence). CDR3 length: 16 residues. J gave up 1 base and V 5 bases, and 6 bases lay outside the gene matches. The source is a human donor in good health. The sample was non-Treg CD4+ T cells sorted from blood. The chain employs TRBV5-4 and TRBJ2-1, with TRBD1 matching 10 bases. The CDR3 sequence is CASRVGQGTSYNEQFF. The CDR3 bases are TGTGCCAGCAGGGTGGGACAGGGGACATCCTACAATGAGCAGTTCTTC.